These T cell receptor beta chains were read from a single sample in a study of response to subunit inactivated influenza vaccine. TCRdb passed the RT-PCR reads through MiXCR, listing each CDR3 protein once. The table has about 570,000 distinct CDR3 sequences, approximately 10% seen once. These data were also filed under a second study, of T cells expressing NK-cell markers.

The sample was PBMCs from blood, taken on the day of vaccination. Every receptor here comes from a man in his fifties or sixties who received an inactivated influenza vaccine. The CDR3 runs from the conserved cysteine through the conserved F or W. D genes are given only for firm matches. Clone size is not always given. Where it is, it says once, few, many or a class for expanded clones.

v_gene: TRBV20-1
d_gene: -
j_gene: TRBJ2-1
abundance: many
CDR3aa: CSVLGNNEQFF
CDR3nt: TGCAGTGTCCTAGGCAACAATGAGCAGTTCTTC

v_gene: TRBV12-3/TRBV12-4
d_gene: -
j_gene: TRBJ2-3
abundance: many
CDR3aa: CASSEGDTQYF
CDR3nt: TGCGCCAGCAGTGAGGGGGATACGCAGTATTTT

v_gene: TRBV27
d_gene: -
j_gene: TRBJ2-7
abundance: -
CDR3aa: CASSLVGGLSYEQYF
CDR3nt: TGTGCCAGCAGTTTAGTGGGCGGATTATCCTACGAGCAGTACTTC

v_gene: TRBV5-1
d_gene: -
j_gene: TRBJ2-3
abundance: -
CDR3aa: CASSLARGGVKPSTDTQYF
CDR3nt: TGCGCCAGCAGCTTGGCCCGCGGGGGCGTTAAACCTAGCACAGATACGCAGTATTTT

v_gene: TRBV18
d_gene: -
j_gene: TRBJ1-5
abundance: -
CDR3aa: CASSPPDQPQHF
CDR3nt: TGTGCCAGCTCACCACCGGACCAGCCCCAGCATTTT

v_gene: TRBV28
d_gene: TRBD2
j_gene: TRBJ2-3
abundance: -
CDR3aa: CASSRSSGADTQYF
CDR3nt: TGTGCCAGCAGTCGATCTAGCGGGGCAGATACGCAGTATTTT

v_gene: TRBV19
d_gene: -
j_gene: TRBJ2-4
abundance: -
CDR3aa: CASSFNPPGSIQYF
CDR3nt: TGTGCCAGTAGTTTCAACCCCCCGGGGAGCATTCAGTACTTC

v_gene: TRBV20-1
d_gene: -
j_gene: TRBJ2-5
abundance: -
CDR3aa: CSASTPWYQETQYF
CDR3nt: TGCAGTGCTAGCACCCCATGGTACCAAGAGACCCAGTACTTC

v_gene: TRBV29-1
d_gene: TRBD1
j_gene: TRBJ2-7
abundance: few
CDR3aa: CSVELRSPDRGFSYEQYF
CDR3nt: TGCAGCGTTGAACTTCGGTCCCCGGACAGGGGTTTTTCCTACGAGCAGTACTTC

v_gene: TRBV4-2
d_gene: TRBD2
j_gene: TRBJ2-2
abundance: few
CDR3aa: CASSQGLAGAANTGELFF
CDR3nt: TGTGCCAGCAGCCAAGGGCTAGCGGGTGCCGCGAACACCGGGGAGCTGTTTTTT

v_gene: TRBV4-1
d_gene: -
j_gene: TRBJ2-1
abundance: few
CDR3aa: CASSEGGLYNEQFF
CDR3nt: TGCGCCAGCAGCGAAGGGGGACTATACAATGAGCAGTTCTTC

v_gene: TRBV6-1
d_gene: TRBD2
j_gene: TRBJ2-5
abundance: -
CDR3aa: CASRPGLAKDETQYF
CDR3nt: TGTGCCAGCAGACCGGGACTAGCGAAGGATGAGACCCAGTACTTC

v_gene: TRBV25-1
d_gene: TRBD2
j_gene: TRBJ2-3
abundance: few
CDR3aa: CASSEGLALRTDTQYF
CDR3nt: TGTGCCAGCAGTGAGGGACTAGCTCTACGCACGGATACGCAGTATTTT

v_gene: TRBV28
d_gene: TRBD1
j_gene: TRBJ2-4
abundance: few
CDR3aa: CASSPVYRQGAKAKNIQYF
CDR3nt: TGTGCCAGCTCCCCAGTTTATAGACAGGGGGCGAAGGCCAAAAACATTCAGTACTTC

v_gene: TRBV7-9
d_gene: -
j_gene: TRBJ1-1
abundance: -
CDR3aa: CASSFDSFEAFF
CDR3nt: TGTGCCAGCAGCTTCGACAGTTTTGAAGCTTTCTTT

v_gene: TRBV29-1
d_gene: -
j_gene: TRBJ2-7
abundance: few
CDR3aa: CSVAGGSSGTYEQYF
CDR3nt: TGCAGCGTAGCAGGGGGCTCGAGCGGGACCTACGAGCAGTACTTC

v_gene: TRBV5-4
d_gene: -
j_gene: TRBJ2-1
abundance: -
CDR3aa: CASSLHHRSGYNEQFF
CDR3nt: TGTGCCAGCAGCTTGCACCACAGGTCGGGCTACAATGAGCAGTTCTTC

v_gene: TRBV27
d_gene: -
j_gene: TRBJ1-1
abundance: -
CDR3aa: CASSFLGSTEAFF
CDR3nt: TGTGCCAGCAGTTTTTTGGGGAGCACTGAAGCTTTCTTT

v_gene: TRBV5-1
d_gene: -
j_gene: TRBJ2-5
abundance: many
CDR3aa: CASSLGPAEQETQYF
CDR3nt: TGCGCCAGCAGCTTGGGCCCAGCGGAACAAGAGACCCAGTACTTC

v_gene: TRBV27
d_gene: -
j_gene: TRBJ2-6
abundance: few
CDR3aa: CASSLLGRAPSGANVLTF
CDR3nt: TGTGCCAGCAGTTTATTGGGCAGGGCTCCCTCTGGGGCCAACGTCCTGACTTTC

v_gene: TRBV4-2
d_gene: -
j_gene: TRBJ2-2
abundance: few
CDR3aa: CASSQVLAGLAGELFF
CDR3nt: TGTGCCAGCAGCCAAGTTCTGGCAGGGTTGGCCGGGGAGCTGTTTTTT

v_gene: TRBV6-5
d_gene: TRBD2
j_gene: TRBJ2-7
abundance: few
CDR3aa: CASSYAWGGYEQYF
CDR3nt: TGTGCCAGCAGTTATGCGTGGGGGGGCTACGAGCAGTACTTC

v_gene: TRBV7-8
d_gene: -
j_gene: TRBJ2-7
abundance: -
CDR3aa: CASSRTTEYEQYF
CDR3nt: TGTGCCAGCAGCCGAACGACAGAATACGAGCAGTACTTC

v_gene: TRBV5-1
d_gene: -
j_gene: TRBJ2-7
abundance: many
CDR3aa: CASSLFEGNEQYF
CDR3nt: TGCGCCAGCAGCTTGTTCGAGGGTAACGAGCAGTACTTC

v_gene: TRBV7-8
d_gene: -
j_gene: TRBJ2-3
abundance: many
CDR3aa: CASSLAGTSTDTQYF
CDR3nt: TGTGCCAGCAGCTTAGCTGGGACTAGCACAGATACGCAGTATTTT

v_gene: TRBV12-3/TRBV12-4
d_gene: TRBD1
j_gene: TRBJ1-5
abundance: -
CDR3aa: CASSFGGGTGSNQPQHF
CDR3nt: TGTGCCAGCAGTTTTGGGGGGGGGACAGGGAGCAATCAGCCCCAGCATTTT

v_gene: TRBV6-2/TRBV6-3
d_gene: -
j_gene: TRBJ2-3
abundance: few
CDR3aa: CASTPFGGMYTDTQYF
CDR3nt: TGTGCCAGCACCCCCTTTGGGGGGATGTACACAGATACGCAGTATTTT

v_gene: TRBV20-1
d_gene: TRBD2
j_gene: TRBJ2-1
abundance: few
CDR3aa: CSARDLGEGRWNEQFF
CDR3nt: TGCAGTGCTAGAGATTTGGGGGAGGGCCGTTGGAATGAGCAGTTCTTC

v_gene: TRBV30
d_gene: TRBD1
j_gene: TRBJ1-5
abundance: few
CDR3aa: CAWSGQGRNQPQHF
CDR3nt: TGTGCCTGGAGTGGACAGGGGAGGAATCAGCCCCAGCATTTT

v_gene: TRBV12-3/TRBV12-4
d_gene: TRBD2
j_gene: TRBJ2-6
abundance: few
CDR3aa: CASILRRVAGSSGANVLTF
CDR3nt: TGTGCCAGCATCCTCCGGAGGGTAGCGGGGAGCTCTGGGGCCAACGTCCTGACTTTC

v_gene: TRBV3-1
d_gene: TRBD2
j_gene: TRBJ2-3
abundance: few
CDR3aa: CASSQVWEGPAGVTDTQYF
CDR3nt: TGTGCCAGCAGCCAAGTTTGGGAAGGTCCAGCGGGGGTCACAGATACGCAGTATTTT

v_gene: TRBV12-3/TRBV12-4
d_gene: -
j_gene: TRBJ1-6
abundance: few
CDR3aa: CASSSGLLNSPLHF
CDR3nt: TGTGCCAGCAGTTCCGGGCTTCTTAATTCACCCCTCCACTTT

v_gene: TRBV12-3/TRBV12-4
d_gene: -
j_gene: TRBJ1-2
abundance: -
CDR3aa: CASSFAGVIGYTF
CDR3nt: TGTGCCAGCAGTTTTGCAGGAGTCATCGGCTACACCTTC

v_gene: TRBV10-3
d_gene: TRBD1
j_gene: TRBJ1-1
abundance: -
CDR3aa: CAIRGTGGIAEAFF
CDR3nt: TGTGCCATCAGGGGGACAGGGGGCATCGCTGAAGCTTTCTTT

v_gene: TRBV12-3/TRBV12-4
d_gene: -
j_gene: TRBJ2-4
abundance: -
CDR3aa: CASSPRQSGKGIQYF
CDR3nt: TGTGCCAGCAGTCCCAGACAATCAGGGAAAGGCATTCAGTACTTC

v_gene: TRBV19
d_gene: -
j_gene: TRBJ2-5
abundance: -
CDR3aa: CASSIGQETQYF
CDR3nt: TGTGCCAGTAGTATCGGACAAGAGACCCAGTACTTC

v_gene: TRBV5-1
d_gene: -
j_gene: TRBJ2-1
abundance: many
CDR3aa: CASSLVEGHSYNEQFF
CDR3nt: TGCGCCAGCAGCTTGGTGGAGGGCCACTCCTACAATGAGCAGTTCTTC

v_gene: TRBV7-2
d_gene: TRBD1
j_gene: TRBJ1-2
abundance: few
CDR3aa: CASSSGQGSSSYTF
CDR3nt: TGTGCCAGCAGCTCCGGACAGGGGTCGTCGAGCTACACCTTC

v_gene: TRBV5-1
d_gene: -
j_gene: TRBJ2-7
abundance: many
CDR3aa: CASSVPGEQYF
CDR3nt: TGCGCCAGCAGCGTTCCCGGCGAGCAGTACTTC

v_gene: TRBV4-3
d_gene: -
j_gene: TRBJ2-3
abundance: many
CDR3aa: CASSQDRGGTQYF
CDR3nt: TGTGCCAGCAGCCAAGATCGAGGTGGTACGCAGTATTTT

v_gene: TRBV7-9
d_gene: -
j_gene: TRBJ1-3
abundance: -
CDR3aa: CASSSTASGNTIYF
CDR3nt: TGTGCCAGCAGCTCGACAGCATCTGGAAACACCATATATTTT

v_gene: TRBV5-1
d_gene: TRBD2
j_gene: TRBJ2-7
abundance: few
CDR3aa: CASSLVTSPNYEQYF
CDR3nt: TGCGCCAGCAGCTTGGTGACTAGCCCCAACTACGAGCAGTACTTC

v_gene: TRBV28
d_gene: TRBD1
j_gene: TRBJ1-5
abundance: -
CDR3aa: CASSLGQGYGNQPQHF
CDR3nt: TGTGCCAGCAGTTTAGGACAGGGATACGGCAATCAGCCCCAGCATTTT

v_gene: TRBV5-1
d_gene: -
j_gene: TRBJ2-1
abundance: -
CDR3aa: CASSPIAVIGSNEQFF
CDR3nt: TGCGCCAGCAGCCCTATAGCGGTTATCGGTTCGAATGAGCAGTTCTTC

v_gene: TRBV18
d_gene: -
j_gene: TRBJ2-1
abundance: few
CDR3aa: CASSNSGSYNEQFF
CDR3nt: TGTGCCAGCTCAAATAGCGGCTCCTACAATGAGCAGTTCTTC

v_gene: TRBV5-6
d_gene: -
j_gene: TRBJ1-2
abundance: few
CDR3aa: CASSLVGRPDYGYTF
CDR3nt: TGTGCCAGCAGCTTGGTAGGGCGCCCGGACTATGGCTACACCTTC

v_gene: TRBV25-1
d_gene: TRBD1
j_gene: TRBJ2-5
abundance: many
CDR3aa: CASSDMGQRIQETQYF
CDR3nt: TGTGCCAGCAGTGACATGGGACAGAGAATACAAGAGACCCAGTACTTC

v_gene: TRBV7-9
d_gene: -
j_gene: TRBJ1-1
abundance: -
CDR3aa: CASSLTSPGAEAFF
CDR3nt: TGTGCCAGCAGCTTAACCTCCCCGGGCGCTGAAGCTTTCTTT

v_gene: TRBV7-9
d_gene: TRBD2
j_gene: TRBJ2-7
abundance: few
CDR3aa: CASSLALSSGRYEQYF
CDR3nt: TGTGCCAGCAGCTTAGCGCTGAGTAGCGGGAGATACGAGCAGTACTTC

v_gene: TRBV5-5
d_gene: -
j_gene: TRBJ2-7
abundance: -
CDR3aa: CASSLGPGAVYEQYF
CDR3nt: TGTGCCAGCAGCTTAGGACCGGGGGCGGTTTACGAGCAGTACTTC

v_gene: TRBV27
d_gene: TRBD1
j_gene: TRBJ2-7
abundance: -
CDR3aa: CASSLSTTGAGQYF
CDR3nt: TGTGCCAGCAGTTTATCGACCACAGGGGCAGGGCAGTACTTC

v_gene: TRBV12-3/TRBV12-4
d_gene: -
j_gene: TRBJ2-7
abundance: once
CDR3aa: CASSLAGGGRGEQYF
CDR3nt: TGTGCCAGCAGTTTAGCGGGAGGGGGAAGGGGGGAGCAGTACTTC

v_gene: TRBV7-9
d_gene: -
j_gene: TRBJ1-1
abundance: few
CDR3aa: CASSLSGRIGAFF
CDR3nt: TGTGCCAGCAGCTTATCGGGTCGAATCGGAGCTTTCTTT

v_gene: TRBV6-2/TRBV6-3
d_gene: -
j_gene: TRBJ1-2
abundance: few
CDR3aa: CASSNRDLYGYTF
CDR3nt: TGTGCCAGCAGTAACCGGGACCTATATGGCTACACCTTC

v_gene: TRBV7-2
d_gene: -
j_gene: TRBJ2-1
abundance: few
CDR3aa: CASSSSRLTIGNEQFF
CDR3nt: TGTGCCAGCAGCTCGTCCCGCTTAACAATAGGGAATGAGCAGTTCTTC

v_gene: TRBV3-1
d_gene: -
j_gene: TRBJ2-7
abundance: few
CDR3aa: CASSQDSLGYEQYF
CDR3nt: TGTGCCAGCAGCCAAGACAGTTTAGGATACGAGCAGTACTTC

v_gene: TRBV4-2
d_gene: -
j_gene: TRBJ2-5
abundance: -
CDR3aa: CASSQDAQGQETQYF
CDR3nt: TGTGCCAGCAGCCAAGATGCCCAGGGACAAGAGACCCAGTACTTC